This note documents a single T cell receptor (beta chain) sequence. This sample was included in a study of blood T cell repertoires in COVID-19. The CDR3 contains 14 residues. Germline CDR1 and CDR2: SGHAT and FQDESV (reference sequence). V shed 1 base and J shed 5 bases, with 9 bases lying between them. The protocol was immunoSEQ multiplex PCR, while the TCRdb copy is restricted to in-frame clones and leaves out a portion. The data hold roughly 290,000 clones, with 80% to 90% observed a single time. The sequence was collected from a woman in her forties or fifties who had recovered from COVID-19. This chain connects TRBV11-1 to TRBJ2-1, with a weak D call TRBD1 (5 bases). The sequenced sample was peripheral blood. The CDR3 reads CASSLGLTDNEQFF. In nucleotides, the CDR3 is TGTGCCAGCAGCTTAGGGCTGACAGACAATGAGCAGTTCTTC. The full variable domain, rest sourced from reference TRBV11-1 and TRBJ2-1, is EAEVAQSPRYKITEKSQAVAFWCDPISGHATLYWYRQILGQGPELLVQFQDESVVDDSQLPKDRFSAERLKGVDSTLKIQPAELGDSAMYLCASSLGLTDNEQFFGPGTRLTVL.